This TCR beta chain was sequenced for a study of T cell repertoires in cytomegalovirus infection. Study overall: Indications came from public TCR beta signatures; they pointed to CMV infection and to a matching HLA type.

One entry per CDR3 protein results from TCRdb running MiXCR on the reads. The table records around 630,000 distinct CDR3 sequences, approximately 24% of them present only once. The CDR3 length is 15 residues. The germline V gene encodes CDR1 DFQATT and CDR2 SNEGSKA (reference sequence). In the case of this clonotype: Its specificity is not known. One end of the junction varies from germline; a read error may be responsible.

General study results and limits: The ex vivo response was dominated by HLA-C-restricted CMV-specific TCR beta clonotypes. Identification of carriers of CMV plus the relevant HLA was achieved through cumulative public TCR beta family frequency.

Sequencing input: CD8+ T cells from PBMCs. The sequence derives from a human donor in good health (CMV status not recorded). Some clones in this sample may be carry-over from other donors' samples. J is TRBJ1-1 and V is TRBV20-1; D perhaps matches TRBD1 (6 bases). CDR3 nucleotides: TGCAGTGCCAGAGAGTGGCAGGGGTTAAGCACTGAAGCTTTCTTT. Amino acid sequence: CSAREWQGLSTEAFF.